This T cell receptor (beta chain) was captured in a study of PD-L1 blockade in urothelial cancer. The wider study: Patients commenced atezolizumab at some point between 2014 and 2015, and it was given at 1,200 mg intravenously every 3 weeks.

Notes on the study in general: Better progression-free and overall survival followed lower pretreatment blood clonality.

Spike-ins of synthetic TCR analog templates went into each PCR. Generated by immunoSEQ multiplex PCR, the TCRdb table keeps only in-frame clones and is missing some. This table holds 40,000 to 55,000 clones, more than 75% found once. The sample's time point: peripheral blood 6 weeks after treatment start. Patients' cancers were locally advanced or metastatic urothelial carcinomas. Concerning this clone itself: Its cognate antigen is unknown.

The sample consisted of PBMCs, taken around atezolizumab (anti-PD-L1) treatment. The clonotype was recovered from a man aged 55 to 70 with urothelial cancer.

CDR3 loop: CASSLTGHNEQFF. In DNA, the CDR3 is TGTGCCAGCAGCTTGACAGGGCACAATGAGCAGTTCTTC. V is TRBV7-6 and J is TRBJ2-1, with 7 bases matching TRBD1. The junction had 1 base not matched to a gene; V was cut back by 3 bases and J by 5 bases. Germline V gene sequence: CDR1 SGHVS, CDR2 FNYEAQ. CDR3 length: 13 amino acids.